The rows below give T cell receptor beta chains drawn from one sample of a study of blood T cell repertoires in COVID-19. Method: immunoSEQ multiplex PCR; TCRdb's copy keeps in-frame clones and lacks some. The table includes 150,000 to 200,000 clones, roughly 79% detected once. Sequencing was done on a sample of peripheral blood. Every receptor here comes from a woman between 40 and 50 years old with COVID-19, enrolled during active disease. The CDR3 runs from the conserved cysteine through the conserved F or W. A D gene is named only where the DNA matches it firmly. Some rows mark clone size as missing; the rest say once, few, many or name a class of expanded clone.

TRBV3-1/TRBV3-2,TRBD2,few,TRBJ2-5,CASRSWLAGKETQYF,TGTGCCAGCAGGAGTTGGCTAGCGGGGAAAGAGACCCAGTACTTC
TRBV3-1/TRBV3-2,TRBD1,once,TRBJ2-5,CASSQEQGPQETQYF,TGTGCCAGCAGCCAGGAACAGGGGCCCCAAGAGACCCAGTACTTC
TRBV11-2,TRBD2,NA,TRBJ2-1,CASSFWGLAGASHNEQFF,TGTGCCAGCAGCTTCTGGGGACTAGCGGGAGCATCGCACAATGAGCAGTTCTTC
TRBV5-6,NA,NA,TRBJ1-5,CASSGNGQPHQPQHF,TGTGCCAGCAGCGGGAACGGACAGCCCCATCAGCCCCAGCATTTT
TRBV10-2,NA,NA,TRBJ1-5,CASSPGGGTQPQHF,TGCGCCAGCAGCCCGGGGGGTGGGACTCAGCCCCAGCATTTT
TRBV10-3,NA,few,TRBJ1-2,CAISETGYYGYTF,TGTGCCATCAGTGAGACAGGCTACTATGGCTACACCTTC
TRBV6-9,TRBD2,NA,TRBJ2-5,CASRDWRDLAGGKETQYF,TGTGCCAGCAGGGATTGGCGGGATCTAGCGGGAGGGAAAGAGACCCAGTACTTC
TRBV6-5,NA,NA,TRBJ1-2,CASKRGSYGYTF,TGTGCCAGCAAAAGGGGGTCCTATGGCTACACCTTC
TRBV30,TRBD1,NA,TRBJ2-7,CAWRTGNYEQYF,TGTGCCTGGAGGACAGGGAACTACGAGCAGTACTTC
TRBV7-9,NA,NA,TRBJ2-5,CASSFWTASGAKETQYF,TGTGCCAGCAGCTTCTGGACCGCTTCGGGAGCCAAAGAGACCCAGTACTTC
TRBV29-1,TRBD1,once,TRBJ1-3,CSVEDWGQGGNTIYF,TGCAGCGTTGAAGATTGGGGACAGGGTGGAAACACCATATATTTT
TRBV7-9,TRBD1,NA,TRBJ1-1,CASSHDRVAEAFF,TGTGCCAGCAGCCACGACAGGGTCGCTGAAGCTTTCTTT
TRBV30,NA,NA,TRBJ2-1,CAWSVHRDGEQFF,TGTGCCTGGAGTGTACACAGGGATGGTGAGCAGTTCTTC